The 25 T cell receptor beta chains below come from one sample, sequenced in a study of cytomegalovirus exposure and HLA in healthy donors. It was with 60 Vbeta and 13 Jbeta primers that the PCR ran. Sequencing used immunoSEQ multiplex PCR; TCRdb keeps in-frame clones, though not all of them. The data hold tens of thousands of clones, with roughly two thirds observed a single time. Input material: PBMCs. The receptor source for this set is a man aged 55 to 70 in good health and CMV-seropositive.

This clone occurred a few times. The chain is built from TRBV7-9 and TRBJ1-3; 7 bases agree with TRBD1. This CDR3 has 15 amino acids. V lost 4 bases to trimming and J lost 2 bases; unmatched junction nucleotides: 5. Per germline, CDR1 SEHNR and CDR2 FQNEAQ (reference sequence). In nucleotides, the CDR3 is TGTGCCAGCAGCTCCCACAGGGGCACTGGAAACACCATATATTTT. The encoded protein is CASSSHRGTGNTIYF.

The table lists this clone with a few counts. The rearrangement uses TRBV28 and TRBJ1-6; D is perhaps TRBD1 (6 bases). Germline CDR1 is MDHEN and CDR2 is SYDVKM. Trimming removed 3 bases at V and 8 bases at J, with 14 bases between. The CDR3 is 15 residues long. The CDR3 DNA is TGTGCCAGCAGTTTCGGGTCCAGGGGCGATTCACCCCTCCACTTT. It codes for CASSFGSRGDSPLHF.

CDR3 amino acids: CASYTVRSVTGELFF. CDR3 in DNA: TGTGCCAGCTACACGGTGAGGAGTGTCACCGGGGAGCTGTTTTTT. The V gene is TRBV6-5, the J gene TRBJ2-2; D not certain. The CDR3 is made up of 15 amino acids. V gave up 8 bases and J gave up 4 bases, with 17 bases separating them. The germline gives CDR1 MNHEY, CDR2 SVGAGI.

The chain uses TRBV19 and TRBJ1-5, with D perhaps TRBD1 (5 bases). The V gene's germline CDR1 is LNHDA and CDR2 SQIVND (reference sequence). The CDR3 is 14 residues long. Trimming pared 3 bases from V and 4 bases from J, leaving 10 bases between. CDR3 sequence reads: CASSIGRTNQPQHF. For the CDR3, the DNA is TGTGCCAGTAGTATCGGCAGGACAAATCAGCCCCAGCATTTT. The full variable domain, rest sourced from reference TRBV19 and TRBJ1-5, is DGGITQSPKYLFRKEGQNVTLSCEQNLNHDAMYWYRQDPGQGLRLIYYSQIVNDFQKGDIAEGYSVSREKKESFPLTVTSAQKNPTAFYLCASSIGRTNQPQHFGDGTRLSIL.

CDR3 sequence: CASSYSPTGYEQYF. The CDR3 DNA sequence: TGTGCCAGCAGTTACTCTCCGACGGGCTACGAGCAGTACTTC. The rearrangement joins TRBV6-5 to TRBJ2-7; no definite D call. CDR1 is MNHEY, CDR2 SVGAGI, per germline. This CDR3 region has 14 residues. Trimming took off 0 bases at V and 3 bases at J, with 9 bases between the two ends.

Only a few counts were recorded for this clone. V usage is TRBV15 and J usage is TRBJ1-1; 7 bases align to TRBD1. The CDR3 is 17 amino acids. Germline V CDR1 and CDR2: LNHNV, YYDKDF (reference sequence). The ends lost 0 bases at V and 5 bases at J; junction bases unmatched: 12. CDR3: CATSRELGGGAETEAFF. Here the CDR3 DNA reads TGTGCCACCAGCAGAGAGCTCGGAGGGGGCGCCGAAACTGAAGCTTTCTTT. The entire variable domain, with the rest obtained from reference TRBV15 and TRBJ1-1, is as follows: DAMVIQNPRYQVTQFGKPVTLSCSQTLNHNVMYWYQQKSSQAPKLLFHYYDKDFNNEADTPDNFQSRRPNTSFCFLDIRSPGLGDTAMYLCATSRELGGGAETEAFFGQGTRLTVV.

V is TRBV6-1 and J is TRBJ1-3; D gene uncertain. Germline V gene data show CDR1 as MNHNS and CDR2 as SASEGT. Trimming left V 8 bases short and J 2 bases short, with 13 bases between. This CDR3 is 14 amino acids long. CDR3 bases: TGTGCCAGCTGGATCCGGGAAACTGGAAACACCATATATTTT. Its protein is CASWIRETGNTIYF.

The chain employs TRBV5-1 and TRBJ2-3, with a weak D call TRBD2 (6 bases). V was clipped by 4 bases and J by 5 bases, with 20 bases between them. CDR1 is SGHRS, CDR2 YFSETQ, per germline. The CDR3 is 16 residues long. The CDR3 DNA is TGCGCCAGCAGCACCCCAACGGGTGGGGAGGTAGATACGCAGTATTTT. Encoded protein: CASSTPTGGEVDTQYF.

A few counts support this clone. This rearrangement joins TRBV27 to TRBJ2-5, with D uncertain. There are 14 residues in the CDR3. V was shortened by 5 bases and J by 5 bases, with 15 bases between the two germline ends. The germline V gene has CDR1 MNHEY and CDR2 SMNVEV (reference sequence). DNA of the CDR3: TGTGCCAGCAGTCCTATGCCCCGGCGGGAGACCCAGTACTTC. Translated, it gives CASSPMPRRETQYF.

As to this clone: The sample contains more than one DNA sequence encoding this CDR3. V is TRBV19 and J is TRBJ1-5, with 12 bases identical to TRBD1. Trimming took 3 bases from V and 5 from J; bases not matched to a gene: 2. The CDR3 is 15 residues long. The germline V gene has CDR1 LNHDA and CDR2 SQIVND (reference sequence). This CDR3 is CASSIGTGGYQPQHF. The CDR3, as DNA: TGTGCCAGTAGTATTGGGACAGGGGGCTATCAGCCCCAGCATTTT.

The chain has TRBV5-1 and TRBJ1-2, with a tentative D call TRBD1 (5 bases). This CDR3 is 13 amino acids long. The germline V gene has CDR1 SGHRS and CDR2 YFSETQ. Trimming pared 5 bases from V and 3 bases from J, leaving 11 bases between. CDR3 sequence: CASRWGRDYGYTF. The CDR3 nucleotides are TGCGCCAGCAGGTGGGGCAGGGACTATGGCTACACCTTC.

The chain uses TRBV30 and TRBJ1-5; D is perhaps TRBD1 (5 bases). The CDR3 runs 15 residues. Germline CDR1 is GTSNPN and CDR2 is SVGIG (reference sequence). Trimming left V 0 bases short and J 1 base short, with 10 bases between. CDR3 in DNA: TGTGCCTGGAGTGTACCGGACACCAGCAATCAGCCCCAGCATTTT. It is translated as CAWSVPDTSNQPQHF.

The chain couples TRBV27 to TRBJ2-7; 13 nucleotides align to TRBD2. The J segment lost 3 bases and the V segment lost 5 bases, leaving 4 bases of the junction unmatched. This CDR3 has 15 amino acids. Germline loops: CDR1 MNHEY, CDR2 SMNVEV (reference sequence). The CDR3 region is CASSKGTSGNYEQYF. CDR3 in DNA: TGTGCCAGCAGTAAGGGGACTAGCGGGAACTACGAGCAGTACTTC.

The J gene is TRBJ1-5, the V gene TRBV29-1; the D gene is possibly TRBD1 (6 bases). V dropped 4 bases and J dropped 7 bases, with 14 bases sitting between them. Germline values: CDR1 SQVTM, CDR2 ANQGSEA. This CDR3 spans 13 amino acids. CDR3 nucleotides: TGCAGCGTTGGCGGGGGGCTGGGGCAGCCCCAGCATTTT. Translating it yields CSVGGGLGQPQHF.

The chain links TRBV19 to TRBJ2-5; D gene uncertain. Germline V gene lookup returns CDR1 LNHDA and CDR2 SQIVND (reference sequence). This CDR3 contains 14 residues. V shed 4 bases and J shed 6 bases, with 15 bases lying between them. DNA for the CDR3: TGTGCCAGTAGTAACCCCAGTGCCTCCAAGACCCAGTACTTC. Translation gives CASSNPSASKTQYF.

The chain couples TRBV18 to TRBJ1-1; D possibly corresponds to TRBD1 (6 bases). Germline CDR1 reads KGHSH; CDR2 reads LQKENI. This CDR3 spans 13 amino acids. V was cut by 4 bases and J by 5 bases, with 11 bases left in between. This chain's CDR3 is CASSQGVDTEAFF. The CDR3 DNA is TGTGCCAGCTCACAGGGGGTTGATACTGAAGCTTTCTTT.

The V and J genes are TRBV5-6 and TRBJ1-2; a possible D gene is TRBD1 (5 bases). Germline CDR1 and CDR2: SGHDT and YYEEEE. The CDR3 consists of 13 residues. V lost 4 bases and J lost 7, with 14 bases in between. In DNA form, the CDR3 reads TGTGCCAGCAGCCCAGGGTATACGGGTGGCTACACCTTC. Amino acids: CASSPGYTGGYTF.

The chain employs TRBV5-1 and TRBJ1-1; D call uncertain. Germline V gene lookup returns CDR1 SGHRS and CDR2 YFSETQ. The CDR3 sequence is 13 residues long. The ends were cut back, 3 bases at V and 0 bases at J, with 6 bases in the middle. The chain's CDR3 is CASSSFLNTEAFF. As DNA, the CDR3 is TGCGCCAGCAGCTCGTTCCTGAACACTGAAGCTTTCTTT.

This rearrangement joins TRBV10-2 to TRBJ1-5; 9 positions match TRBD1. The CDR3 is 15 amino acids. Per the germline V gene, CDR1 is WSHSY and CDR2 is SAAADI. The ends lost 5 bases at V and 3 bases at J; junction bases unmatched: 5. The CDR3 nucleotides read TGCGCCAGCAGTCCGGGACAGGGACCCAATCAGCCCCAGCATTTT. Protein: CASSPGQGPNQPQHF.

This chain uses TRBV7-2 with TRBJ1-1; a weak D match, TRBD1 (5 bases). Germline values: CDR1 SGHTA, CDR2 FQGNSA. This CDR3 region has 15 residues. V lost 3 bases, J lost 0 bases, and 11 bases lay in between. CDR3: CASSFGTPMNTEAFF. The DNA of the CDR3 is TGTGCCAGCAGCTTCGGGACTCCCATGAACACTGAAGCTTTCTTT. The whole variable domain, remainder taken from reference TRBV7-2 and TRBJ1-1, is GAGVSQSPSNKVTEKGKDVELRCDPISGHTALYWYRQSLGQGLEFLIYFQGNSAPDKSGLPSDRFSAERTGGSVSTLTIQRTQQEDSAVYLCASSFGTPMNTEAFFGQGTRLTVV.

The V and J genes are TRBV6-6 and TRBJ2-7; 9 bases line up with TRBD1. Germline trimming cut 5 bases from V and 4 bases from J; bases unmatched to any gene: 6. The V gene's germline CDR1 is MNHNY and CDR2 SVGAGI (reference sequence). There are 14 residues in the CDR3. CDR3 sequence: CASSNTGTGYEQYF. As DNA, the CDR3 is TGTGCCAGCAGTAATACCGGGACAGGGTACGAGCAGTACTTC.

This chain uses TRBV15 with TRBJ2-1, with 9 nucleotides matching TRBD2. There are 15 residues in the CDR3. With V trimmed by 6 bases and J by 6 bases, 9 bases remained unmatched. Per the germline V gene, CDR1 is LNHNV and CDR2 is YYDKDF (reference sequence). CDR3 nucleotide sequence: TGTGCCACCAGTATGACTAGCGGATGGGCCAATGAGCAGTTCTTC. It translates to CATSMTSGWANEQFF.

The CDR3 DNA is TGTGCCTGGAGTGAACAACCCAATTCACCCCTCCACTTT. Its translation is CAWSEQPNSPLHF. The chain links TRBV30 to TRBJ1-6; D is ambiguous. Germline assignment: CDR1 GTSNPN and CDR2 SVGIG (reference sequence). CDR3 length: 13 residues. V was shortened by 1 base and J by 7 bases, with 8 bases between the two germline ends. Together with reference TRBV30 and TRBJ1-6, the CDR3 gives the full variable domain: SQTIHQWPATLVQPVGSPLSLECTVEGTSNPNLYWYRQAAGRGLQLLFYSVGIGQISSEVPQNLSASRPQDRQFILSSKKLLLSDSGFYLCAWSEQPNSPLHFGNGTRLTVT.

In its sample, this clone was seen a few times. This chain uses TRBV25-1 with TRBJ1-5; D gene ambiguous. This CDR3 has 14 amino acids. V was pared by 2 bases and J by 3 bases, with 8 bases between. CDR1 and CDR2 from the germline V gene are MGHDK and SYGVNS. The CDR3, as DNA: TGTGCCAGCAGTGAAATACAAATCAATCAGCCCCAGCATTTT. Residues: CASSEIQINQPQHF.

In regard to this clone: The junction differs from germline at one of its ends, possibly a read error. Other DNA sequences in this specimen translate into the identical CDR3. This rearrangement joins TRBV19 to TRBJ2-5; 8 nucleotides line up with TRBD2. The length of the CDR3 is 12 residues. Germline CDR1 is LNHDA and CDR2 is SQIVND (reference sequence). CDR3 nucleotide sequence: TGCGCCAGTAGCGGGGAAATGGAGACCCAGTACTTC. It encodes CASSGEMETQYF.